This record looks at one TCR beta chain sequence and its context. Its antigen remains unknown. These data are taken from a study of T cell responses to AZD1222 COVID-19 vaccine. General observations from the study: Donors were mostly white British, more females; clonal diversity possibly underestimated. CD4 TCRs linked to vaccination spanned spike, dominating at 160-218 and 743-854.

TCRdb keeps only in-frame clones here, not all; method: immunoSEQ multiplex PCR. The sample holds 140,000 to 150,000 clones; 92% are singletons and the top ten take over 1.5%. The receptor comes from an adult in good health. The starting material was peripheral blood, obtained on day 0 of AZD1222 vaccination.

CDR3 loop: CASSGRLASSYNEQFF. In DNA form, the CDR3 reads TGTGCCAGCAGCGGGCGACTAGCGAGCTCCTACAATGAGCAGTTCTTC. J is TRBJ2-1 and V is TRBV9, with 8 bases identical to TRBD2. The CDR3 is 16 residues long. The germline gives CDR1 SGDLS, CDR2 YYNGEE. The trim removed 3 bases at V and 0 bases at J, leaving 5 bases unmatched.